This TCR beta chain appears in the sequencing data of a study of early T cells in non-severe SARS-CoV-2 infection. Study summary: Bulk RNA isolated from unsorted whole blood underwent sequencing; chains were not paired.

Molecules of cDNA were individually given unique molecular identifiers that were attached to them. TCRdb used MiXCR to reprocess the 5' RACE reads, holding one entry per CDR3 protein. The sample records 75,000 to 80,000 distinct CDR3 sequences, 10% to 12% being singletons. This clonotype was counted a few times. The V gene's germline CDR1 is SQVTM and CDR2 ANQGSEA. This CDR3 has 14 amino acids. The germline V and J ends were trimmed by 6 bases and 2 bases, with 17 bases remaining between them. The source of this sequence is an adult who was a healthcare worker with PCR-confirmed SARS-CoV-2 infection or an uninfected control (not recorded which). The chain recombines TRBV29-1 with TRBJ2-7; a possible D gene is TRBD1 (6 bases). Specimen: whole blood, collected at baseline. DNA of the CDR3: TGCAGCGTGGGGCGGTTAGGACAGACCTACGAGCAGTACTTC. Translation gives CSVGRLGQTYEQYF.